This T cell receptor beta chain stems from a study of Ad26.COV2.S vaccination and SARS-CoV-2 variants. Per germline, CDR1 MDHEN and CDR2 SYDVKM. Trimming cost V 2 bases and J 3 bases, with 20 bases left between them. The CDR3 loop spans 19 amino acids. Sequencing used immunoSEQ multiplex PCR; TCRdb keeps in-frame clones, though not all of them. Of 97,000 or so clones in the sample, roughly 80% were seen once. The sequence was obtained from a human donor who had recovered from COVID-19. The rearrangement joins TRBV28 to TRBJ1-6, with a tentative D call TRBD1 (5 bases). Sample: peripheral blood, taken after recovery from COVID-19. CDR3 DNA sequence: TGTGCCAGCAGTTTACGGCGGGTTCGGGGCGGGCGCTATAATTCACCCCTCCACTTT. Amino acid sequence: CASSLRRVRGGRYNSPLHF.